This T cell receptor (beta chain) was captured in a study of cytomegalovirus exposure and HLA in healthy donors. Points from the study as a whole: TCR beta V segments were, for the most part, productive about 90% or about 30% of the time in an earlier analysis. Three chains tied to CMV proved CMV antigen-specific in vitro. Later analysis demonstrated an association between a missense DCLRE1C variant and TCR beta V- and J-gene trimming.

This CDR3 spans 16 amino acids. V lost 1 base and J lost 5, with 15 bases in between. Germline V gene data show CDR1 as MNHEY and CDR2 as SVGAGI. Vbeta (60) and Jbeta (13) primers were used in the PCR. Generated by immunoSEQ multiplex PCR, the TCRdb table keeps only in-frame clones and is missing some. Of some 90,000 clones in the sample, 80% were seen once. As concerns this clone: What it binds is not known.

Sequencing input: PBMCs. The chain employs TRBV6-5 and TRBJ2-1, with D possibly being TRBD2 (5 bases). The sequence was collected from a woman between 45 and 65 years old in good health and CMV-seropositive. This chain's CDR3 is CASSYFPRAWDNEQFF. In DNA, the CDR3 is TGTGCCAGCAGTTACTTCCCGAGGGCCTGGGACAATGAGCAGTTCTTC.